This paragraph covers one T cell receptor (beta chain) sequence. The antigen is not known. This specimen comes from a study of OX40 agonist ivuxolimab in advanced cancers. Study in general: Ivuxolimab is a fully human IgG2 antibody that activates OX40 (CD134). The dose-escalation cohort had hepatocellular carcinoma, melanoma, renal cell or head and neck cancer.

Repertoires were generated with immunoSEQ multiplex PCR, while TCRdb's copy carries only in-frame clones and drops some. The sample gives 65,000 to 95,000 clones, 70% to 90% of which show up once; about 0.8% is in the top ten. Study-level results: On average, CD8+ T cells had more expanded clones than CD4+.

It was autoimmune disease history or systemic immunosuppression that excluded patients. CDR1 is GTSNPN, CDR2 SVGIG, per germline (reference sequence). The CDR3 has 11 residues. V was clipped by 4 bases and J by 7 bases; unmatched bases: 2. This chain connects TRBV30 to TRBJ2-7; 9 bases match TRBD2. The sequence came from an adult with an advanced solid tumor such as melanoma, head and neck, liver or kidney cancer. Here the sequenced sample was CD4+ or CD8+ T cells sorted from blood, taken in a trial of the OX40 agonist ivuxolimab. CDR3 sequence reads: CAWTAGGEQYF. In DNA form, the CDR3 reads TGTGCCTGGACCGCGGGGGGGGAGCAGTACTTC.